Below, one T cell receptor beta chain is given with its context. Profiled with immunoSEQ multiplex PCR; TCRdb holds only in-frame clones, not every one. The sample has about 1.1 million clones, 75% to 85% seen once; the top ten hold under 0.6%. These data originate in a study of shared clonotypes between healthy human individuals. J gave up 10 bases and V 2 bases, and 13 bases lay outside the gene matches. Per the germline V gene, CDR1 is MNHNS and CDR2 is SASEGT. CDR3 length equals 16 residues. This rearrangement joins TRBV6-1 to TRBJ1-1; 10 nucleotides match TRBD1. The material sequenced was memory CD4+ T cells from PBMCs. Subset indicated: CD45RA-negative fraction. The sequence was obtained from a young man in good health. Some clones in this sample may be carry-over from other donors' samples. CDR3 DNA: TGTGCCAGCAGTGAAAGGGGGCGGAGGGACAGGGGAATAGCTTTCTTT. Protein sequence: CASSERGRRDRGIAFF.